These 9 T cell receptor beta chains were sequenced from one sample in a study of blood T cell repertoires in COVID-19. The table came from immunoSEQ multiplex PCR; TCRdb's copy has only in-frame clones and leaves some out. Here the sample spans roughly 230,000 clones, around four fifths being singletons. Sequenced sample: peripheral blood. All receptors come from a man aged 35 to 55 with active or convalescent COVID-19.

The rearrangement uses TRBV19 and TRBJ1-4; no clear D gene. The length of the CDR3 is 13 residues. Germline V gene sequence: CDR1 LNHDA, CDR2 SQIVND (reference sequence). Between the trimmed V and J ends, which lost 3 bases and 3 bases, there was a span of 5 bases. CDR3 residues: CASSMRANEKLFF. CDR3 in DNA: TGTGCCAGTAGTATGCGAGCTAATGAAAAACTGTTTTTT. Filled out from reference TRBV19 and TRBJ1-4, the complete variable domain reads DGGITQSPKYLFRKEGQNVTLSCEQNLNHDAMYWYRQDPGQGLRLIYYSQIVNDFQKGDIAEGYSVSREKKESFPLTVTSAQKNPTAFYLCASSMRANEKLFFGSGTQLSVL.

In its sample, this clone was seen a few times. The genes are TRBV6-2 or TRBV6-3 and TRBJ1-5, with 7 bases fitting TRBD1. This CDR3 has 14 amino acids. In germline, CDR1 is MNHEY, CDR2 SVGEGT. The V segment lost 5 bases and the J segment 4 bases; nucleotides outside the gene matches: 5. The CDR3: CASSVQGGNQPQHF. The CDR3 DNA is TGTGCCAGCAGTGTCCAGGGGGGTAATCAGCCCCAGCATTTT.

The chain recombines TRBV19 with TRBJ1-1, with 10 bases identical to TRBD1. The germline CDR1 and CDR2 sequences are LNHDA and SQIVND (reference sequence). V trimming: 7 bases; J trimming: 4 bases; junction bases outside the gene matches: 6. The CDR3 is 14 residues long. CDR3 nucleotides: TGTGCCAGTACCACGGGACAGGGGTTCACTGAAGCTTTCTTT. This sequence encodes CASTTGQGFTEAFF.

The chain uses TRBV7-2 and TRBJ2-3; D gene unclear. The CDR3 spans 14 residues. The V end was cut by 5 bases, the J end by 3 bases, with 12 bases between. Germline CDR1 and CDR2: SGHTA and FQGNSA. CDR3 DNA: TGTGCCAGCAGCCCCTCCCGAGAAACAGATACGCAGTATTTT. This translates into CASSPSRETDTQYF.

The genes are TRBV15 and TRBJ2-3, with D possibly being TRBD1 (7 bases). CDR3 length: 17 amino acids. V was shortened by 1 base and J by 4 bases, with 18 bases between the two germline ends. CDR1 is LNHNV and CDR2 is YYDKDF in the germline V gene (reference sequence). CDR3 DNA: TGTGCCACCAGCAGAGTGGTCGGGCAGGGGGGATCAGATACGCAGTATTTT. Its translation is CATSRVVGQGGSDTQYF.

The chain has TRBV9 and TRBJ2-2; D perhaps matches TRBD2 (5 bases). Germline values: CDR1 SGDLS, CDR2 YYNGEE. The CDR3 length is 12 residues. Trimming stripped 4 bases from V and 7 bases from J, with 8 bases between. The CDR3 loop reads CASSLLDGELFF. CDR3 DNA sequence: TGTGCCAGCAGCCTACTAGACGGGGAGCTGTTTTTT.

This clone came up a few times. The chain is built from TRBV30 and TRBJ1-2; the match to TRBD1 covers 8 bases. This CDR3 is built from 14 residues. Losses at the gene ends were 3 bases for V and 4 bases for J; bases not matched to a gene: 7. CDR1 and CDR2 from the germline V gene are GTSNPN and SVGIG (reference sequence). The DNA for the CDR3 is TGTGCCTGGAGAAAACAGGGGGTAGGCTATGGCTACACCTTC. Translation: CAWRKQGVGYGYTF.

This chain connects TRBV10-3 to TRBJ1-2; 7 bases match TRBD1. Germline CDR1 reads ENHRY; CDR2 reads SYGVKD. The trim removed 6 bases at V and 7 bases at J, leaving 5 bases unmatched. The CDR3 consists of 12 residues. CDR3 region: CAIRRQGVGYTF. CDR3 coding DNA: TGTGCCATCAGACGACAGGGAGTTGGCTACACCTTC.

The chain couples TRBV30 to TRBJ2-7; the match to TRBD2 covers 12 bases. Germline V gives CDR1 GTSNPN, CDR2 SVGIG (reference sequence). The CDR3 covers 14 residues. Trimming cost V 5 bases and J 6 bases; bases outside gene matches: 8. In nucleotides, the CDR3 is TGTGCCTGGTCCCTAGCGGGAGGGCCGATCGAGCAGTACTTC. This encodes CAWSLAGGPIEQYF.